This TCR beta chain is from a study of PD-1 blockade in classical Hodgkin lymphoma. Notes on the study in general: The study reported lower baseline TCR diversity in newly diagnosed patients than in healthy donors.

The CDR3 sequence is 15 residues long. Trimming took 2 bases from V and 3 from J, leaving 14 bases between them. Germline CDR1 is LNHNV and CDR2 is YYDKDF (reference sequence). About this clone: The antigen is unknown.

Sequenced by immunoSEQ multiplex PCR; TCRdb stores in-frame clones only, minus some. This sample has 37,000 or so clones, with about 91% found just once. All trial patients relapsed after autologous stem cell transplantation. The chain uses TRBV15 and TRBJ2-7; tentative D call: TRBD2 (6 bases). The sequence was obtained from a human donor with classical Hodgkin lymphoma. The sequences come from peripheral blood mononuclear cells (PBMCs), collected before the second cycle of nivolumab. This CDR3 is CATSRLLTRGYEQYF. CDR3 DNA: TGTGCCACCAGCAGACTACTGACTAGGGGCTACGAGCAGTACTTC. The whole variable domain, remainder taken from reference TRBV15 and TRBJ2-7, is DAMVIQNPRYQVTQFGKPVTLSCSQTLNHNVMYWYQQKSSQAPKLLFHYYDKDFNNEADTPDNFQSRRPNTSFCFLDIRSPGLGDTAMYLCATSRLLTRGYEQYFGPGTRLTVT.